A single sample gave rise to the 14 T cell receptor beta chains below, sequenced in a study of cytomegalovirus exposure and HLA in healthy donors. Primers for the PCR totalled 60 Vbeta and 13 Jbeta. Method: immunoSEQ multiplex PCR; TCRdb's copy keeps in-frame clones and lacks some. The sample gives 150,000 to 200,000 clones, about 77% of which show up once; roughly 2.6% is in the top ten. Sequenced material: PBMCs. The receptors derive from a woman aged 35 to 49 in good health and CMV-seropositive.

The V and J genes are TRBV9 and TRBJ1-5; tentatively, D is TRBD1 (6 bases). The CDR3 is made up of 16 amino acids. Between the trimmed V and J ends, which lost 4 bases and 3 bases, there was a span of 17 bases. Looked up from germline, CDR1 is SGDLS and CDR2 is YYNGEE. CDR3 sequence reads: CASSLGGQDFNQPQHF. CDR3 nucleotide sequence: TGTGCCAGCAGCCTGGGGGGGCAGGACTTCAATCAGCCCCAGCATTTT.

The chain couples TRBV2 to TRBJ1-2; no firm D call. Germline V lookup: CDR1 SNHLY, CDR2 FYNNEI. Trimming removed 2 bases from V and 1 base from J, with 17 bases in between. CDR3 length equals 17 residues. CDR3 coding DNA: TGTGCCAGCAGTGAATCCTCCGGGTCCAAAATTAACTATGGCTACACCTTC. Protein: CASSESSGSKINYGYTF.

In regard to this clone: The germline gene is not matched at one end of the junction; a read error may be the cause. The chain has TRBV2 and TRBJ1-5, with D unresolved. From germline, CDR1 is SNHLY and CDR2 FYNNEI. The CDR3 contains 14 residues. In DNA form, the CDR3 reads TGTGCCAGTAGTGCGGGGTTCGGCAATCAGCCCCAGCATTTT. This sequence encodes CASSAGFGNQPQHF.

The chain uses TRBV5-6 and TRBJ2-2; tentative D call: TRBD2 (5 bases). The CDR3 covers 15 residues. Trimming took 0 bases from V and 4 from J, leaving 10 bases between them. Germline V gene data show CDR1 as SGHDT and CDR2 as YYEEEE. CDR3 coding DNA: TGTGCCAGCAGCTTGGGGGAGTGGCGCACCGGGGAGCTGTTTTTT. The encoded protein is CASSLGEWRTGELFF.

The rearrangement uses TRBV7-2 and TRBJ2-7; D is uncertain. This CDR3 has 12 amino acids. Deletions cut 5 bases from V and 1 base from J, with 6 bases between. The V gene's germline CDR1 is SGHTA and CDR2 FQGNSA. The CDR3 coding sequence is TGTGCCAGCAGCCAGTCATCCTACGAGCAGTACTTC. It codes for CASSQSSYEQYF.

The DNA of the CDR3 is TGTGCCAGCAGCTTGGGGGGGGAGCTCACCGGGGAGCTGTTTTTT. It specifies CASSLGGELTGELFF. The rearrangement links TRBV5-6 to TRBJ2-2; D is perhaps TRBD2 (6 bases). The CDR3 sequence is 15 residues long. The V end lost 0 bases, the J end lost 4 bases, and 10 bases lay between the germline ends. The germline V gene encodes CDR1 SGHDT and CDR2 YYEEEE.

The chain carries TRBV19 and TRBJ1-1; possible D gene TRBD1, 5 bases. In germline, CDR1 is LNHDA, CDR2 SQIVND (reference sequence). CDR3 length: 15 residues. The V end lost 1 base, the J end lost 4 bases, and 13 bases lay between the germline ends. CDR3: CASSIVSGGGTEAFF. Here the CDR3 DNA reads TGTGCCAGTAGTATAGTATCGGGGGGAGGCACTGAAGCTTTCTTT.

The chain joins TRBV12-5 to TRBJ2-5, with 7 bases lining up with TRBD1. V lost 5 bases to trimming and J lost 2 bases; unmatched junction nucleotides: 11. The CDR3 contains 16 residues. CDR1 and CDR2 from the germline V gene are LGHNT and FRNRAP. The CDR3, as DNA: TGTGCTAGTGGTCCAAAACCGACAGGGCAACAAGAGACCCAGTACTTC. Protein sequence: CASGPKPTGQQETQYF.

V gene TRBV6-5 combines with J gene TRBJ2-7, with a weak D call TRBD1 (5 bases). V was shortened by 6 bases and J by 9 bases, with 15 bases between the two germline ends. CDR1 MNHEY and CDR2 SVGAGI come from the germline V gene. The CDR3 runs to 12 residues. The CDR3 DNA sequence: TGTGCCAGCAGGACTCAGGGTTATGGGCAGTACTTC. Translation: CASRTQGYGQYF.

V is TRBV5-6 and J is TRBJ2-3; 7 bases agree with TRBD1. Germline-derived CDR1 and CDR2 are SGHDT and YYEEEE. The V segment lost 0 bases and the J segment 4 bases; nucleotides outside the gene matches: 5. CDR3 size: 15 residues. The CDR3 here is CASSLGGGWSDTQYF. For the CDR3, the DNA is TGTGCCAGCAGCTTGGGAGGGGGCTGGTCAGATACGCAGTATTTT.

The rearrangement joins TRBV19 to TRBJ1-2; 7 bases are a match to TRBD1. The germline V gene encodes CDR1 LNHDA and CDR2 SQIVND (reference sequence). Trimming cost V 4 bases and J 2 bases; bases outside gene matches: 7. The CDR3 loop spans 15 amino acids. The CDR3 sequence: CASSKVGTANYGYTF. In DNA form, the CDR3 reads TGTGCCAGTAGTAAAGTAGGGACAGCCAACTATGGCTACACCTTC.

This clone was detected only a few times. This chain connects TRBV5-1 to TRBJ2-5; 9 bases fit TRBD1. CDR3 length equals 16 residues. Germline trimming cut 5 bases from V and 2 bases from J; bases unmatched to any gene: 10. CDR1 is SGHRS, CDR2 YFSETQ, per germline. The chain's CDR3 is CASRDPVGTGQETQYF. The CDR3 nucleotides are TGCGCCAGCAGAGACCCGGTAGGGACAGGGCAAGAGACCCAGTACTTC.

The chain couples TRBV7-2 to TRBJ2-5; 9 nucleotides line up with TRBD1. Gene TRBJ2-7 matches the end of the DNA better, so the J call may be wrong. The CDR3 consists of 15 residues. Germline CDR1 SGHTA, CDR2 FQGNSA. The CDR3 DNA is TGTGCCAGCAGCTCAACTCCGGGACAGGGAGACGAGCAGTACTTC. Its protein product is CASSSTPGQGDEQYF.

The J gene is TRBJ1-1, the V gene TRBV19; 8 bases line up with TRBD1. The V gene end was trimmed by 9 bases and the J gene end by 1 base; junction bases not matched to a gene: 7. Germline lookup yields CDR1 LNHDA and CDR2 SQIVND (reference sequence). The CDR3 loop spans 14 amino acids. CDR3 sequence reads: CASEFGTGNTEAFF. The CDR3 nucleotides are TGTGCCAGCGAATTCGGGACAGGGAACACTGAAGCTTTCTTT.